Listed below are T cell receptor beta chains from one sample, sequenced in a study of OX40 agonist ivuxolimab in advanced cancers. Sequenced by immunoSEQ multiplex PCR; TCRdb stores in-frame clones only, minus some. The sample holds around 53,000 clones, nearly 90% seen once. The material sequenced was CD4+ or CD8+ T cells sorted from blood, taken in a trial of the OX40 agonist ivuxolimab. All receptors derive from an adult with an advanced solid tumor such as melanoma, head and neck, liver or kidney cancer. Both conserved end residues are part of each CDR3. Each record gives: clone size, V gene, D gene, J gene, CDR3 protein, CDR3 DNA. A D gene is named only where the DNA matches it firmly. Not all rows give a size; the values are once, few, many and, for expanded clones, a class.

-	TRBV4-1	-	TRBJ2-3	CASSQRGFDTDTQYF	TGCGCCAGCAGCCAAAGAGGGTTCGACACAGATACGCAGTATTTT
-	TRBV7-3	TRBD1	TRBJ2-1	CASSRDRGFNEQFF	TGTGCCAGCAGTCGTGACAGGGGATTCAATGAGCAGTTCTTC
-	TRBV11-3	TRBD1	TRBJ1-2	CASSESGTGVSGYTF	TGTGCCAGCAGCGAATCCGGGACAGGGGTTTCCGGCTACACCTTC
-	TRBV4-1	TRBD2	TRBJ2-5	CASSQDRLAGVGETQYF	TGCGCCAGCAGCCAAGATCGGCTAGCGGGGGTGGGAGAGACCCAGTACTTC
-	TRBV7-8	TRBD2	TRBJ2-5	CASRMTSGRRETQYF	TGTGCCAGCAGAATGACTAGCGGGAGACGGGAGACCCAGTACTTC
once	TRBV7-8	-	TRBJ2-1	CASSPTRGAFNEQFF	TGTGCCAGCAGCCCCACACGGGGGGCTTTCAATGAGCAGTTCTTC
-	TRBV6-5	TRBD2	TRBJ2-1	CASSSSGGYNEQFF	TGTGCCAGCAGCTCTAGCGGAGGATACAATGAGCAGTTCTTC
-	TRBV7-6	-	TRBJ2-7	CASSLAQGPDEQYF	TGTGCCAGCAGCTTAGCGCAGGGCCCGGACGAGCAGTACTTC
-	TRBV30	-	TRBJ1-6	CAWRVGYNSPLHF	TGTGCCTGGAGGGTAGGGTATAATTCACCCCTCCACTTT
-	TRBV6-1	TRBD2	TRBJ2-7	CASSEAQALGLAGGPREQYF	TGTGCCAGCAGTGAAGCTCAAGCTTTGGGACTAGCGGGAGGGCCGAGGGAGCAGTACTTC
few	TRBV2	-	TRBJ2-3	CASSNPPGSDSTDTQYF	TGTGCCAGCAGTAACCCGCCGGGGAGCGATAGCACAGATACGCAGTATTTT
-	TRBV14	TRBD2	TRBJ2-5	CASSQGGGLQETQYF	TGTGCCAGCAGCCAAGGGGGGGGACTCCAAGAGACCCAGTACTTC
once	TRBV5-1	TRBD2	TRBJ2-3	CASSSPPGGRAGTDTQYF	TGCGCCAGCAGCTCGCCGCCTGGAGGGAGGGCCGGTACAGATACGCAGTATTTT
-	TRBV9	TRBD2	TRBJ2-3	CASSVGLAGITGTDTQYF	TGTGCCAGCAGCGTAGGGTTAGCGGGCATTACCGGGACAGATACGCAGTATTTT
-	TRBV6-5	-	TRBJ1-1	CERQEDEAFF	TGTGAGCGACAGGAGGATGAAGCTTTCTTT
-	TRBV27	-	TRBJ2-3	CASSPSTDTQYF	TGTGCCAGCAGTCCCAGCACAGATACGCAGTATTTT
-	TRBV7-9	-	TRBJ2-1	CASSLRHVNEQFF	TGTGCCAGCAGCTTACGGCACGTCAATGAGCAGTTCTTC
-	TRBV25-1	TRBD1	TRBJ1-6	CASRGQGEVSPLHF	TGTGCCAGCAGGGGGCAGGGGGAAGTTTCACCCCTCCACTTT
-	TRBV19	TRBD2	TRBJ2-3	CASSRGLAGDMGTQYF	TGTGCCAGTAGTCGAGGACTAGCGGGAGATATGGGTACGCAGTATTTT
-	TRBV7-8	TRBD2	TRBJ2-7	CASSLVTSNGEQYF	TGTGCCAGCAGCTTAGTGACTAGCAATGGCGAGCAGTACTTC
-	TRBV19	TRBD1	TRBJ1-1	CASSMTGLNTEAFF	TGTGCCAGTAGTATGACAGGGCTGAACACTGAAGCTTTCTTT
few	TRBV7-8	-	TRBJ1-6	CASSLLSNSPLHF	TGTGCCAGCAGCTTATTAAGTAATTCACCCCTCCACTTT
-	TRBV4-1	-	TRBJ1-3	CASSGIANTIYF	TGCGCCAGCTCGGGGATCGCAAACACCATATATTTT
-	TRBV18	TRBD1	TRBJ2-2	CASSANPGQLFTGELFF	TGTGCCAGCTCAGCGAATCCGGGACAGCTCTTCACCGGGGAGCTGTTTTTT